These 21 T cell receptor beta chains share one sample of origin, sequenced in a study of T cells after posttransplantation cyclophosphamide listed by TCRdb under 2016. The library was obtained by the immunoSEQ multiplex PCR assay. Held by TCRdb, this immuneACCESS table contains in-frame sequences only and omits some clones. Under half of the omission traces to an unresolved V gene where checked; the cause of the rest is unknown. In all, the sample holds about 32,000 clones, and 70% to 90% of those were seen once. The ten largest clones add up to 15% of the sample. The material sequenced was PBMCs. These receptors all come from a woman aged 40-49 years with a blood cancer, CMV-positive, and with a related stem cell donor.

The rearrangement joins TRBV5-4 to TRBJ1-2; no definite D call. This CDR3 region has 15 residues. Germline V gives CDR1 SGHNT, CDR2 YYREEE (reference sequence). The V end lost 6 bases, the J end lost 0 bases, and 15 bases lay between the germline ends. Here the CDR3 DNA reads TGTGCCAGCACCCAGAAGACATCCTCTAACTATGGCTACACCTTC. It codes for CASTQKTSSNYGYTF.

This chain joins TRBV9 and TRBJ1-1, with D possibly matching TRBD1 (6 bases). The V and J ends lost 3 bases and 1 base respectively, with 13 bases between them. The CDR3 runs 15 residues. Germline V gene data show CDR1 as SGDLS and CDR2 as YYNGEE. In nucleotides, the CDR3 is TGTGCCAGCAGCGCCAATACAGGGACGAACACTGAAGCTTTCTTT. Encoded protein: CASSANTGTNTEAFF.

The chain joins TRBV10-3 to TRBJ1-6; a weak D match, TRBD1 (5 bases). The CDR3 loop spans 15 amino acids. CDR1 is ENHRY, CDR2 SYGVKD, per germline. Trimming shortened V by 4 bases and J by 10 bases, and 17 bases separated the two germline ends. The CDR3 sequence: CAISGGRQGRSPLHF. CDR3 coding DNA: TGTGCCATCAGTGGGGGGAGGCAGGGAAGGTCACCCCTCCACTTT.

This sequence joins TRBV10-1 and TRBJ1-1; no reliable D call. V lost 2 bases, J lost 0 bases, and 4 bases lay in between. The CDR3 is 13 residues long. CDR1 WNHNN and CDR2 SYGVQD come from the germline V gene (reference sequence). In DNA, the CDR3 is TGCGCCAGCAGTGAGCAGGTGAACACTGAAGCTTTCTTT. It encodes CASSEQVNTEAFF.

J is TRBJ2-2 and V is TRBV7-3; TRBD1 is a possible D gene (8 bases). The germline CDR1 and CDR2 sequences are SGHTA and FQGTGA. This CDR3 contains 16 residues. V gave up 3 bases and J gave up 5 bases, with 16 bases separating them. Here the CDR3 reads CASSFTGGGATGELFF. CDR3 DNA sequence: TGTGCCAGCAGCTTTACAGGGGGGGGTGCGACCGGGGAGCTGTTTTTT.

V gene TRBV18 combines with J gene TRBJ1-5, with 7 bases matching TRBD1. The CDR3 extends over 15 amino acids. The V gene end was trimmed by 0 bases and the J gene end by 2 bases; junction bases not matched to a gene: 1. CDR1 and CDR2 from the germline V gene are KGHSH and LQKENI. CDR3 sequence: CASSPPGTGNQPQHF. As DNA, the CDR3 is TGTGCCAGCTCACCACCCGGGACAGGCAATCAGCCCCAGCATTTT.

The V gene is TRBV4-3, the J gene TRBJ1-2; D is unresolved. The CDR3 is 15 amino acids. V gave up 0 bases and J gave up 6 bases, with 14 bases separating them. The germline V gene encodes CDR1 LGHNA and CDR2 YSLEER. The DNA for the CDR3 is TGCGCCAGCAGCCAAGATTGGGGTGAGGGAAATGGCTACACCTTC. Protein: CASSQDWGEGNGYTF.

The chain recombines TRBV6-5 with TRBJ1-2; unclear D gene. CDR1 and CDR2 (germline): MNHEY, SVGAGI. Trimming took off 11 bases at V and 7 bases at J, with 17 bases between the two ends. The length of the CDR3 is 12 residues. The CDR3 nucleotides are TGTGCCTCTCGAGCGGACCTGGCTGGCTACACCTTC. Residues: CASRADLAGYTF.

V and J are TRBV7-3 and TRBJ2-1; 10 positions agree with TRBD2. Germline CDR1 and CDR2: SGHTA and FQGTGA. Trimming removed 5 bases from V and 10 bases from J; junction bases left unmatched: 17. CDR3 size: 17 residues. The CDR3 sequence: CASSPPASGGLAREQFF. CDR3 nucleotides: TGTGCCAGCAGCCCCCCTGCTAGCGGGGGCCTGGCTAGGGAGCAGTTCTTC.

The rearrangement links TRBV5-5 to TRBJ1-4, with D perhaps matching TRBD1 (6 bases). This CDR3 has 15 amino acids. Germline CDR1 and CDR2: SGHKS and YYEKEE (reference sequence). V was cut by 4 bases and J by 6 bases, with 16 bases left in between. CDR3 sequence reads: CASSREGTKDEKLFF. CDR3 sequence (DNA): TGTGCCAGCAGCCGAGAAGGGACAAAAGATGAAAAACTGTTTTTT.

This chain uses TRBV18 with TRBJ2-3; TRBD2 agrees at 8 bases. The J segment lost 11 bases and the V segment lost 3 bases, leaving 7 bases of the junction unmatched. Germline CDR1 KGHSH, CDR2 LQKENI. The CDR3 contains 13 residues. CDR3 sequence: CASSPRGLGGQYF. The CDR3 DNA reads as TGTGCCAGCTCACCCAGGGGACTAGGAGGGCAGTATTTT.

The V call is TRBV11-2, the J call TRBJ2-3, with 9 bases fitting TRBD2. CDR1 SGHAT and CDR2 FQNNGV come from the germline V gene. CDR3 length equals 17 residues. With V trimmed by 5 bases and J by 3 bases, 12 bases remained unmatched. CDR3 sequence: CASSHPASGALTDTQYF. In DNA form, the CDR3 reads TGTGCCAGCAGCCACCCTGCTAGCGGGGCTCTTACAGATACGCAGTATTTT.

V is TRBV7-3 and J is TRBJ2-2, with 10 bases aligning to TRBD1. The germline CDR1 and CDR2 sequences are SGHTA and FQGTGA. The CDR3 is 15 residues long. With 5 bases clipped from V and 8 bases from J, the junction kept 8 bases outside the gene matches. CDR3 DNA sequence: TGTGCCAGCAGCCGGGGACAGGGGCCGAGTGGGGAGCTGTTTTTT. Translation: CASSRGQGPSGELFF.

The V call is TRBV23-1, the J call TRBJ1-6, with D possibly being TRBD1 (6 bases). TRBV23-1 is an ORF for which the function is uncertain. Between the trimmed V and J ends, which lost 8 bases and 8 bases, there was a span of 19 bases. CDR3 length: 15 amino acids. This CDR3 reads CASLQGNPTDSPLHF. The CDR3 DNA reads as TGCGCCAGCCTCCAGGGGAACCCCACAGATTCACCCCTCCACTTT.

The chain joins TRBV6-5 to TRBJ1-1; TRBD1 agrees at 9 bases. Per germline, CDR1 MNHEY and CDR2 SVGAGI. This CDR3 is 13 amino acids long. Trimming cost V 6 bases and J 8 bases; bases outside gene matches: 7. CDR3 DNA sequence: TGTGCCAGCAGCCCAACAGGGGGCAGAGAAGCTTTCTTT. This gives the protein CASSPTGGREAFF.

The V call is TRBV4-3, the J call TRBJ1-5, with D hard to call. The ends were cut back, 1 base at V and 4 bases at J, with 11 bases in the middle. The CDR3 extends over 15 amino acids. The germline V gene has CDR1 LGHNA and CDR2 YSLEER. DNA of the CDR3: TGCGCCAGCAGCCAAGGGGTGGGCTTTAATCAGCCCCAGCATTTT. Its translation: CASSQGVGFNQPQHF.

The rearrangement links TRBV9 to TRBJ2-1, with a tentative D call TRBD1 (6 bases). With 2 bases removed from V and 7 bases from J, the gap between germline ends came to 10 bases. Germline loops: CDR1 SGDLS, CDR2 YYNGEE. The CDR3 consists of 13 residues. CDR3 protein: CASSVSQGNEQFF. The CDR3 region has the DNA TGTGCCAGCAGCGTGTCACAGGGAAATGAGCAGTTCTTC. The complete variable domain, with remaining parts taken from reference TRBV9 and TRBJ2-1, reads DSGVTQTPKHLITATGQRVTLRCSPRSGDLSVYWYQQSLDQGLQFLIQYYNGEERAKGNILERFSAQQFPDLHSELNLSSLELGDSALYFCASSVSQGNEQFFGPGTRLTVL.

The CDR3 protein is CASSDWQDYEQYF. In DNA form, the CDR3 reads TGTGCCAGCAGTGACTGGCAGGACTACGAGCAGTACTTC. The rearrangement links TRBV6-5 to TRBJ2-7; no firm D call. Trimming cost V 5 bases and J 3 bases, with 11 bases left between them. CDR1 and CDR2 (germline): MNHEY, SVGAGI. This CDR3 spans 13 amino acids.

The chain combines TRBV7-2 with TRBJ1-1; D not certain. Germline CDR1 reads SGHTA; CDR2 reads FQGNSA. The CDR3 is made up of 14 amino acids. V lost 2 bases, J lost 2 bases, and 9 bases lay in between. The CDR3, as DNA: TGTGCCAGCAGCTTAACTTTCGCTAACACTGAAGCTTTCTTT. This gives the protein CASSLTFANTEAFF.

The chain couples TRBV6-1 to TRBJ1-5, with D hard to call. Trimming took off 8 bases at V and 3 bases at J, with 8 bases between the two ends. The CDR3 loop spans 12 amino acids. Looked up from germline, CDR1 is MNHNS and CDR2 is SASEGT. DNA of the CDR3: TGTGCCAGCTACAGAGACAATCAGCCCCAGCATTTT. Encoded protein: CASYRDNQPQHF.

The V and J genes are TRBV7-2 and TRBJ1-1; 9 bases map to TRBD1. The V and J ends lost 0 bases and 0 bases, in that order; junction bases with no gene match: 11. The CDR3 loop spans 19 amino acids. CDR1 and CDR2 (germline): SGHTA, FQGNSA. CDR3 in amino acids: CASSLAADRGFLLNTEAFF. The CDR3 nucleotides are TGTGCCAGCAGCTTAGCGGCAGACAGGGGGTTTTTGTTGAACACTGAAGCTTTCTTT.